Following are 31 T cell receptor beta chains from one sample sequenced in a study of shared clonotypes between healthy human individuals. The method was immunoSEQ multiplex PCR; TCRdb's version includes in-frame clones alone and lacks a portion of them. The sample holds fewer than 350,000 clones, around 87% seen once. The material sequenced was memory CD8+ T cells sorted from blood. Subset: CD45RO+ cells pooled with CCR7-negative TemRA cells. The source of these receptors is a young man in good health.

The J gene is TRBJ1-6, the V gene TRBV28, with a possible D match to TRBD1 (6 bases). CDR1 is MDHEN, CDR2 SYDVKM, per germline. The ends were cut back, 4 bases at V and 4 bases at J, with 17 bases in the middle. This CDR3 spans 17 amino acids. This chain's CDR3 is CASSSAHRDLYNSPLHF. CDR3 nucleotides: TGTGCCAGCAGTTCCGCTCACAGGGACTTGTATAATTCACCCCTCCACTTT. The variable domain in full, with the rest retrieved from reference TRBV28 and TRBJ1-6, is DVKVTQSSRYLVKRTGEKVFLECVQDMDHENMFWYRQDPGLGLRLIYFSYDVKMKEKGDIPEGYSVSREKKERFSLILESASTNQTSMYLCASSSAHRDLYNSPLHFGNGTRLTVT.

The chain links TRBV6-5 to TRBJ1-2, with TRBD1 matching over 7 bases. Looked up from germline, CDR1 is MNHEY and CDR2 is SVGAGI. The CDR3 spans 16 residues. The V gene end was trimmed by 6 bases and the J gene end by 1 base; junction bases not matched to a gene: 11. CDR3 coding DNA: TGTGCCAGCAGCTACACAGGGGCCATTTTTAACTATGGCTACACCTTC. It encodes CASSYTGAIFNYGYTF.

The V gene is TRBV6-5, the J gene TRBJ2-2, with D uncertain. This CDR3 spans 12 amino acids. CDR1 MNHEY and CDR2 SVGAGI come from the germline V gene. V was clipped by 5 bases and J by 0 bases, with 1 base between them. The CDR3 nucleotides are TGTGCCAGCAGTACGAACACCGGGGAGCTGTTTTTT. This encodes CASSTNTGELFF.

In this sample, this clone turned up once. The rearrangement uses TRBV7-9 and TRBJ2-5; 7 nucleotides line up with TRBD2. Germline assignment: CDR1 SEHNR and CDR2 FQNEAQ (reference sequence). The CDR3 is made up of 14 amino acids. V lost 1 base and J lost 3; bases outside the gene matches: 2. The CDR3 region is CASSLEAGEETQYF. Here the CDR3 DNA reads TGTGCCAGCAGCTTAGAGGCGGGAGAAGAGACCCAGTACTTC.

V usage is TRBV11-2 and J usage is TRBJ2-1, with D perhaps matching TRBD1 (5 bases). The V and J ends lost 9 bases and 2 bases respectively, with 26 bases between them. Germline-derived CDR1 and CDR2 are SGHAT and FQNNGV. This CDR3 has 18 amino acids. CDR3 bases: TGTGCCAGTGGGGATTGGGAAACAGGCCTCGGTCCCTACAATGAGCAGTTCTTC. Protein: CASGDWETGLGPYNEQFF.

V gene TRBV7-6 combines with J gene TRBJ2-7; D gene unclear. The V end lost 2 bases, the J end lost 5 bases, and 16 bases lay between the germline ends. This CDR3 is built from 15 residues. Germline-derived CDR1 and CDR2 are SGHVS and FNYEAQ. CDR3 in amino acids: CASSLRAGFLDEQYF. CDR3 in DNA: TGTGCCAGCAGCTTAAGAGCTGGATTTTTGGACGAGCAGTACTTC. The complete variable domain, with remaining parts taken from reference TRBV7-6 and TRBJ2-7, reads GAGVSQSPRYKVTKRGQDVALRCDPISGHVSLYWYRQALGQGPEFLTYFNYEAQQDKSGLPNDRFSAERPEGSISTLTIQRTEQRDSAMYRCASSLRAGFLDEQYFGPGTRLTVT.

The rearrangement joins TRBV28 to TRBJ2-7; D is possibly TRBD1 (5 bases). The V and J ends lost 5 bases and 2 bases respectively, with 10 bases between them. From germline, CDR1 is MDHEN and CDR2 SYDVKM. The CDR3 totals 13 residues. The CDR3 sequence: CASSETEPYEQYF. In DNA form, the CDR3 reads TGTGCCAGCAGTGAGACAGAGCCCTACGAGCAGTACTTC.

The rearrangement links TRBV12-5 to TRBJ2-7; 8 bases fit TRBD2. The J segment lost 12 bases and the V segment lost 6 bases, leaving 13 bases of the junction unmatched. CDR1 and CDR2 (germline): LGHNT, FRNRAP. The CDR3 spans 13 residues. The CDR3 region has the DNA TGTGCTAGTGGGTCACCTGATAGCGGGATTGGGTACTTC. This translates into CASGSPDSGIGYF.

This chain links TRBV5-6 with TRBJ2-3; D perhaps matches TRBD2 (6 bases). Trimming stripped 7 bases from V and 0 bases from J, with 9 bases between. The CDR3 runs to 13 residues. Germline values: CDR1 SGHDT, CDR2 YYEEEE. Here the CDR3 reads CASGSGSTDTQYF. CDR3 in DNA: TGTGCCAGCGGGAGCGGGAGCACAGATACGCAGTATTTT. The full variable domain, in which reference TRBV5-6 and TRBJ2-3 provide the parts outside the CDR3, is DAGVTQSPTHLIKTRGQQVTLRCSPKSGHDTVSWYQQALGQGPQFIFQYYEEEERQRGNFPDRFSGHQFPNYSSELNVNALLLGDSALYLCASGSGSTDTQYFGPGTRLTVL.

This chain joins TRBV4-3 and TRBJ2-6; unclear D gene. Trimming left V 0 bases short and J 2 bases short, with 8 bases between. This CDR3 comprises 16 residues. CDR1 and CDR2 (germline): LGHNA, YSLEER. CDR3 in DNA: TGCGCCAGCAGCCAAGATCGCGGAGCTGGGGCCAACGTCCTGACTTTC. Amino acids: CASSQDRGAGANVLTF.

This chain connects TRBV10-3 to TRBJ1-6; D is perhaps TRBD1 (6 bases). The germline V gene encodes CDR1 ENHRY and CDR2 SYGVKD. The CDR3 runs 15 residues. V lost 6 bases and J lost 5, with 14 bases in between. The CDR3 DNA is TGTGCCATCAGCCTTTACAGGGAGAATAATTCACCCCTCCACTTT. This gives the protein CAISLYRENNSPLHF.

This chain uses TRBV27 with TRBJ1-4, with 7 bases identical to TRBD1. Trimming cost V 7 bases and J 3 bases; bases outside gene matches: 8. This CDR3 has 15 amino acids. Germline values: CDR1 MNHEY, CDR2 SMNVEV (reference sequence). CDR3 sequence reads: CASKLTTGPNEKLFF. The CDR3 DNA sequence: TGTGCCAGCAAACTAACGACAGGGCCTAATGAAAAACTGTTTTTT.

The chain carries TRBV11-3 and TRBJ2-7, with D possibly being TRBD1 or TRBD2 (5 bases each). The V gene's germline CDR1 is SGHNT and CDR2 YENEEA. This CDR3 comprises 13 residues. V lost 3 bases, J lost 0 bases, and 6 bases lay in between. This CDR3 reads CASSLGDSYEQYF. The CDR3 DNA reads TGTGCCAGCAGCTTGGGGGACTCCTACGAGCAGTACTTC. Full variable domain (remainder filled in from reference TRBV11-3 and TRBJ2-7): EAGVVQSPRYKIIEKKQPVAFWCNPISGHNTLYWYLQNLGQGPELLIRYENEEAVDDSQLPKDRFSAERLKGVDSTLKIQPAELGDSAVYLCASSLGDSYEQYFGPGTRLTVT.

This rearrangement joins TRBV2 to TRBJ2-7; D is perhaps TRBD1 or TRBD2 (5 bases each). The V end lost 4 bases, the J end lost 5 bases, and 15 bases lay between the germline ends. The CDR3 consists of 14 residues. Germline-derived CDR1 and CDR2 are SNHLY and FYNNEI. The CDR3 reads CASSVLGQGDEQYF. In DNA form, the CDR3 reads TGTGCCAGCAGTGTTTTGGGTCAGGGAGACGAGCAGTACTTC.

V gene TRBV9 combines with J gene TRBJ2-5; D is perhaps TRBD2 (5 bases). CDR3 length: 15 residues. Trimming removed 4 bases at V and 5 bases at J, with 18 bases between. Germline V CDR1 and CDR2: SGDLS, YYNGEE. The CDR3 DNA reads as TGTGCCAGCAGCTTAGATACTAGTAAGGCTGAGACCCAGTACTTC. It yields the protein CASSLDTSKAETQYF.

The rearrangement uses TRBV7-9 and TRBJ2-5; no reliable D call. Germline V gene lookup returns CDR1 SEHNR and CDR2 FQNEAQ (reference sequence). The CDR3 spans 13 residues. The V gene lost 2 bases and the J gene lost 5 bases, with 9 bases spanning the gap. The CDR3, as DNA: TGTGCCAGCAGCTTATCGGAGTTCGAGACCCAGTACTTC. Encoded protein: CASSLSEFETQYF.

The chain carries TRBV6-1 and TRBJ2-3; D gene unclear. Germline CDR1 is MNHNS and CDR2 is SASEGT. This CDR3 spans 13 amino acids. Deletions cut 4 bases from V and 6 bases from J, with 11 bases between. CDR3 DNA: TGTGCCAGCAGTGGTTCTGGGGTGGATACGCAGTATTTT. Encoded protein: CASSGSGVDTQYF.

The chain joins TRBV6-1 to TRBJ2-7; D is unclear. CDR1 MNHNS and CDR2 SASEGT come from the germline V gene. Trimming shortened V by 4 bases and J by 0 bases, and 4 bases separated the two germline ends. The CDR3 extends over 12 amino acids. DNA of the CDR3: TGTGCCAGCAGTGGATACTCCTACGAGCAGTACTTC. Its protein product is CASSGYSYEQYF.

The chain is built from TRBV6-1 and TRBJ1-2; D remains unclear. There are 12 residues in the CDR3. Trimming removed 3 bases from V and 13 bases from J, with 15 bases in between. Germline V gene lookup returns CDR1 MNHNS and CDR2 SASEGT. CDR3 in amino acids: CASSEGPRVLTF. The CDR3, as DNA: TGTGCCAGCAGTGAGGGCCCGAGGGTCCTCACCTTC.

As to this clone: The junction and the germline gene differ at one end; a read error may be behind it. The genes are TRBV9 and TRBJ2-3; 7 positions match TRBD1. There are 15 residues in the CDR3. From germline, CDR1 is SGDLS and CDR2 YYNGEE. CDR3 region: CASSVGQGGTDTQYF. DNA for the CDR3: TGTGCCAGCAGCGTAGGCCAAGGGGGCACCGATACGCAGTATTTT.

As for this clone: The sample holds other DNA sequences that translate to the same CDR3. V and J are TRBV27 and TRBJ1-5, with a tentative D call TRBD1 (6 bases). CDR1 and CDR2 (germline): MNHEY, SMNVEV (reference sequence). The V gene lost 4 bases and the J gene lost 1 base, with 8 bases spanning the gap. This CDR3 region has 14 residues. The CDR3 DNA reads TGTGCCAGCAGTTCTCAGGGGAGCAATCAGCCCCAGCATTTT. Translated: CASSSQGSNQPQHF.

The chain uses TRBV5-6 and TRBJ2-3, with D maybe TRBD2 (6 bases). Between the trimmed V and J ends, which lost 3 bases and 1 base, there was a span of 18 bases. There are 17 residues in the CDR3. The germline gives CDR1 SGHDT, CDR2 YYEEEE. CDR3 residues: CASSYPTSYVGTDTQYF. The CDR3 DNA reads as TGTGCCAGCAGCTACCCTACTAGCTATGTCGGCACAGATACGCAGTATTTT.

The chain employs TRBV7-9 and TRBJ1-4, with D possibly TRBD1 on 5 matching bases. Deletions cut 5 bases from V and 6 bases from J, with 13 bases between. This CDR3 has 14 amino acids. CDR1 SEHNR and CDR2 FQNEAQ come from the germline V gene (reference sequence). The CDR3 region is CASSAWQGDEKLFF. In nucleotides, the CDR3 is TGTGCCAGCAGCGCATGGCAGGGAGATGAAAAACTGTTTTTT.

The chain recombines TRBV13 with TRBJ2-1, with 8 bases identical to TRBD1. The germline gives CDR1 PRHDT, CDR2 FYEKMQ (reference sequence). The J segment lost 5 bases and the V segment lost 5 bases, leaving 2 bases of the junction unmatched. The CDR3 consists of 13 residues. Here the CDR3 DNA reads TGTGCCAGCAGCAAGGACAGGGACAATGAGCAGTTCTTC. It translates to CASSKDRDNEQFF.

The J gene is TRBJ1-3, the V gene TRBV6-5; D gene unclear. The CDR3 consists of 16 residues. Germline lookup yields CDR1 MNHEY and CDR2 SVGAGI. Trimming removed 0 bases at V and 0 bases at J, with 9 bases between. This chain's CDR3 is CASSYSVTSSGNTIYF. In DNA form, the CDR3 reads TGTGCCAGCAGTTACTCGGTTACGTCCTCTGGAAACACCATATATTTT.

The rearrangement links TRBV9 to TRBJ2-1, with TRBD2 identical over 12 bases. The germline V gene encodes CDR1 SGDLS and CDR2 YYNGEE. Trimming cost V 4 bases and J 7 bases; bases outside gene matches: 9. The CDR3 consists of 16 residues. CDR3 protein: CASSFGLAGSGNEQFF. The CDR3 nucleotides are TGTGCCAGCAGCTTTGGACTAGCGGGGAGCGGAAATGAGCAGTTCTTC. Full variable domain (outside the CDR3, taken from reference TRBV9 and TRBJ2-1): DSGVTQTPKHLITATGQRVTLRCSPRSGDLSVYWYQQSLDQGLQFLIQYYNGEERAKGNILERFSAQQFPDLHSELNLSSLELGDSALYFCASSFGLAGSGNEQFFGPGTRLTVL.

The CDR3, as DNA: TGTGCCAGCAGCTTAGAGGTTCGGATGAACACCGGGGAGCTGTTTTTT. Translating gives CASSLEVRMNTGELFF. This sequence joins TRBV7-6 and TRBJ2-2; the D is unclear. There are 16 residues in the CDR3. With 1 base removed from V and 1 base from J, the gap between germline ends came to 10 bases. CDR1 and CDR2 from the germline V gene are SGHVS and FNYEAQ.

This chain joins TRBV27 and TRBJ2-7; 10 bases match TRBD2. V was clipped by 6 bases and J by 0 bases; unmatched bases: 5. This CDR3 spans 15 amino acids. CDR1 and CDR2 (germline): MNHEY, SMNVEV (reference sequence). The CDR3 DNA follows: TGTGCCAGCAGCTTGACTAGCGGGTACTCCTACGAGCAGTACTTC. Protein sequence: CASSLTSGYSYEQYF.

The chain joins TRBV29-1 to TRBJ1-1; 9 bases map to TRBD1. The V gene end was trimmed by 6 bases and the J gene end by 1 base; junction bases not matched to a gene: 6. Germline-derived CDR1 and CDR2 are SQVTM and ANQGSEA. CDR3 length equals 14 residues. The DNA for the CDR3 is TGCAGCGTGGAGGACAGGGGCGGGAACACTGAAGCTTTCTTT. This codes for CSVEDRGGNTEAFF.

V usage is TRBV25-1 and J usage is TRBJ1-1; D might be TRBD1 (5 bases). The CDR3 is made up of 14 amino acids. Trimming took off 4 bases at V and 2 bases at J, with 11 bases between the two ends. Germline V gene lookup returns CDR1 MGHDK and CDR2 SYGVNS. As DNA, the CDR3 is TGTGCCAGCAGTGGTTGGGACGACAACACTGAAGCTTTCTTT. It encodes CASSGWDDNTEAFF.

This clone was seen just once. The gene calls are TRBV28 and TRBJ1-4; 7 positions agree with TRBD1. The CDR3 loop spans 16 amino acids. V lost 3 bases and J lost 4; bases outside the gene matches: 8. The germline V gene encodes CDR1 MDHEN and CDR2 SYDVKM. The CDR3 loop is CASSFYWDSRNEKLFF. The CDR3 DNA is TGTGCCAGCAGTTTCTACTGGGACAGTCGTAATGAAAAACTGTTTTTT. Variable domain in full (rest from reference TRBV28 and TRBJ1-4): DVKVTQSSRYLVKRTGEKVFLECVQDMDHENMFWYRQDPGLGLRLIYFSYDVKMKEKGDIPEGYSVSREKKERFSLILESASTNQTSMYLCASSFYWDSRNEKLFFGSGTQLSVL.